This T cell receptor (beta chain) was profiled in a study of T cell repertoires in cytomegalovirus infection. Looking at the study overall: Matching HLA type, along with CMV infection, was indicated by public TCR beta signatures. Study-level findings and limits: Within the response measured ex vivo, HLA-C-restricted CMV-specific TCR beta clonotypes were dominant.

This CDR3 spans 16 amino acids. Germline lookup yields CDR1 SGHRS and CDR2 YFSETQ. Trimming removed 4 bases from V and 5 bases from J; junction bases left unmatched: 4. For this clonotype: What it binds is not known.

TCRdb analysed the reads with MiXCR anew, one entry per CDR3 protein. The table records 310,000 or so distinct CDR3 sequences, around 25% of them present only once. The V call is TRBV5-1, the J call TRBJ2-2; 14 nucleotides line up with TRBD2. The receptor's source is a human donor in good health (CMV status not recorded). Some clones in this sample may be carry-over from other donors' samples. Sequencing was performed on cultured PBMCs, taken from culture after CMV antigen stimulation. The CDR3 reads CASSHGLAGGTGELFF. The CDR3 nucleotides read TGCGCCAGCAGCCATGGACTAGCGGGAGGAACCGGGGAGCTGTTTTTT.